A single sample gave rise to the 23 T cell receptor beta chains below, sequenced in a study of T cells in Graves' hyperthyroidism and ophthalmopathy. TCR beta CDR3 region amplification was performed from RNA transcripts. In the first-round RT-PCR of the TCR CDR3, the HTBI primer set was used. TCRdb itself ran the multiplex PCR reads through MiXCR, one entry per CDR3 protein. Of approximately 410,000 distinct CDR3 sequences detected, approximately 15% appear once; the ten largest clones hold roughly 13%. The sample consisted of blood. Source of these receptors: a man between 18 and 29 years old with Graves' ophthalmopathy.

The chain has TRBV12-5 and TRBJ2-1, with D possibly TRBD1 on 6 matching bases. The CDR3 consists of 16 residues. In germline, CDR1 is LGHNT, CDR2 FRNRAP. V was trimmed by 1 base and J by 12 bases, leaving 22 bases between them. The CDR3 region is CASGLGTATLTIRQFF. The CDR3, as DNA: TGTGCTAGTGGTTTGGGGACAGCGACTCTTACCATCCGGCAGTTCTTC.

This clonotype was counted ten times or more. This rearrangement joins TRBV7-8 to TRBJ2-2; TRBD1 aligns across 8 bases. The CDR3 loop spans 15 amino acids. The V segment lost 1 base and the J segment 6 bases; nucleotides outside the gene matches: 4. Germline CDR1 is SGHVS and CDR2 is FQNEAQ. Here the CDR3 DNA reads TGTGCCAGCAGCTTAGTTAACAGGGGGTCCGGGGAGCTGTTTTTT. Protein: CASSLVNRGSGELFF.

This chain joins TRBV4-1 and TRBJ2-7, with D possibly TRBD1 on 6 matching bases. CDR1 is MGHRA and CDR2 is YSYEKL in the germline V gene. This CDR3 spans 15 amino acids. Trimming removed 1 base from V and 3 bases from J, with 13 bases in between. The CDR3 nucleotides read TGCGCCAGCAGCCAAGGGTTCGGACAGAACTACGAGCAGTACTTC. Its translation: CASSQGFGQNYEQYF.

This clonotype was counted many times. This chain links TRBV7-8 with TRBJ2-3; D is possibly TRBD1 or TRBD2 (6 bases each). Deletions cut 5 bases from V and 0 bases from J, with 18 bases between. CDR1 and CDR2 (germline): SGHVS, FQNEAQ. The CDR3 has 17 amino acids. The CDR3 loop reads CASSQGLGSGSTDTQYF. The CDR3 nucleotides read TGTGCCAGCAGCCAGGGGCTGGGCAGCGGGAGCACAGATACGCAGTATTTT. The full variable domain, rest sourced from reference TRBV7-8 and TRBJ2-3, is GAGVSQSPRYKVAKRGQDVALRCDPISGHVSLFWYQQALGQGPEFLTYFQNEAQLDKSGLPSDRFFAERPEGSVSTLKIQRTQQEDSAVYLCASSQGLGSGSTDTQYFGPGTRLTVL.

The table lists this clonotype with a few counts. This chain joins TRBV7-9 and TRBJ2-6; TRBD1 aligns across 7 bases. Trimming took 11 bases from V and 1 from J; bases not matched to a gene: 14. Germline loops: CDR1 SEHNR, CDR2 FQNEAQ (reference sequence). This CDR3 region has 17 residues. CDR3 sequence: CAGPATGDSSGANVLTF. The CDR3 DNA is TGTGCCGGACCCGCAACAGGGGATTCTTCTGGGGCCAACGTCCTGACTTTC. Full variable domain (remainder filled in from reference TRBV7-9 and TRBJ2-6): DTGVSQNPRHKITKRGQNVTFRCDPISEHNRLYWYRQTLGQGPEFLTYFQNEAQLEKSRLLSDRFSAERPKGSFSTLEIQRTEQGDSAMYLCAGPATGDSSGANVLTFGAGSRLTVL.

This chain joins TRBV3-1 and TRBJ1-5; 9 bases map to TRBD1. This CDR3 has 15 residues. Trimming removed 1 base from V and 7 bases from J; junction bases left unmatched: 5. The germline V gene encodes CDR1 LGHDT and CDR2 YNNKEL (reference sequence). In DNA, the CDR3 is TGTGCCAGCAGCCAAGGGACAGGGGAAGGGCAGCCCCAGCATTTT. It codes for CASSQGTGEGQPQHF.

This clonotype showed up many times. This chain links TRBV3-1 with TRBJ1-2, with no clear D. This CDR3 has 16 amino acids. V gave up 1 base and J gave up 7 bases, with 19 bases separating them. Germline V gives CDR1 LGHDT, CDR2 YNNKEL (reference sequence). The CDR3 sequence is CASSQVEEPSTGGYTF. The CDR3 DNA reads TGTGCCAGCAGCCAAGTTGAGGAACCCAGCACTGGTGGCTACACCTTC. Looking up the rest from reference TRBV3-1 and TRBJ1-2 gives the full variable domain: DTAVSQTPKYLVTQMGNDKSIKCEQNLGHDTMYWYKQDSKKFLKIMFSYNNKELIINETVPNRFSPKSPDKAHLNLHINSLELGDSAVYFCASSQVEEPSTGGYTFGSGTRLTVV.

The chain carries TRBV24-1 and TRBJ2-5; D ambiguous. The DNA end lines up better with TRBJ2-1; the J call may be wrong. CDR3 length: 12 amino acids. From germline, CDR1 is KGHDR and CDR2 SFDVKD. For the CDR3, the DNA is TGTGCCACCAGTGACCGTGCAGAGACCCAGTTCTTC. Its protein product is CATSDRAETQFF.

The genes are TRBV7-2 and TRBJ2-2; TRBD2 aligns across 9 bases. CDR1 SGHTA and CDR2 FQGNSA come from the germline V gene. There are 15 residues in the CDR3. J was trimmed by 7 bases and V by 3 bases; bases with no gene match: 6. CDR3 nucleotides: TGTGCCAGCAGCTTCGCGGGGGGGCAGAACGGGGAGCTGTTTTTT. Protein: CASSFAGGQNGELFF.

The sample holds many counts of this clonotype. The chain uses TRBV2 and TRBJ1-6, with 9 bases identical to TRBD1. V shed 6 bases and J 7 bases; nucleotides not matched to a gene: 10. In germline, CDR1 is SNHLY, CDR2 FYNNEI. The length of the CDR3 is 16 residues. CDR3 region: CASRGPGQGRNSPLHF. For the CDR3, the DNA is TGTGCCAGCAGGGGACCGGGACAGGGTAGAAATTCACCCCTCCACTTT.

About this clonotype: One base away lies a much larger clone, so this may be a sequencing read error. This chain joins TRBV15 and TRBJ2-3, with D uncertain. In germline, CDR1 is LNHNV, CDR2 YYDKDF (reference sequence). CDR3 length: 13 residues. DNA for the CDR3: TGTGCCACCAGCAGACTGACTGGGGATACGCGGTATTTT. Protein product: CATSRLTGDTRYF. Using reference TRBV15 and TRBJ2-3 for the parts outside the CDR3, the full variable domain is DAMVIQNPRYQVTQFGKPVTLSCSQTLNHNVMYWYQQKSSQAPKLLFHYYDKDFNNEADTPDNFQSRRPNTSFCFLDIRSPGLGDTAMYLCATSRLTGDTRYFGPGTRLTVL.

This clonotype was seen ten or more times. V usage is TRBV30 and J usage is TRBJ2-5; a weak D match, TRBD1 (6 bases). V lost 1 base and J lost 4, with 7 bases in between. CDR1 and CDR2 (germline): GTSNPN, SVGIG (reference sequence). The CDR3 totals 12 residues. CDR3 DNA sequence: TGTGCCTGGAGTGGGGGGCCAGAGACCCAGTACTTC. Its translation is CAWSGGPETQYF.

V usage is TRBV7-8 and J usage is TRBJ2-1; D is perhaps TRBD1 (6 bases). The CDR3 sequence is 15 residues long. V lost 5 bases, J lost 6 bases, and 17 bases lay in between. Germline V gene sequence: CDR1 SGHVS, CDR2 FQNEAQ. The CDR3, as DNA: TGTGCCAGCAGCCCGCAGCACAGGGCCGGCAATGAGCAGTTCTTC. The encoded protein is CASSPQHRAGNEQFF.

This clonotype was recorded many times. This sequence joins TRBV7-8 and TRBJ1-5; 8 bases are a match to TRBD1. Losses at the gene ends were 4 bases for V and 2 bases for J; bases not matched to a gene: 4. Germline assignment: CDR1 SGHVS and CDR2 FQNEAQ. The CDR3 is 15 residues long. The CDR3, as DNA: TGTGCCAGCAGCTCGGGACAGGAGCGCAATCAGCCCCAGCATTTT. Its translation: CASSSGQERNQPQHF.

This clonotype was counted a few times. The gene calls are TRBV5-1 and TRBJ2-1; possible D gene TRBD2, 6 bases. CDR3 length: 20 amino acids. CDR1 is SGHRS and CDR2 is YFSETQ in the germline V gene. Trimming cost V 7 bases and J 1 base, with 30 bases left between them. CDR3 region: CASAQGSLRGPRGSYNEQFF. CDR3 DNA sequence: TGCGCCAGCGCCCAAGGGTCTTTGCGGGGTCCCCGTGGGTCCTACAATGAGCAGTTCTTC.

Many counts were recorded for this clonotype. The rearrangement uses TRBV6-1 and TRBJ1-5; 8 bases agree with TRBD1. The junction had 5 bases not matched to a gene; V was cut back by 5 bases and J by 2 bases. Germline-derived CDR1 and CDR2 are MNHNS and SASEGT. CDR3 length equals 15 residues. The CDR3 sequence: CASSKDRGGNQPQHF. The CDR3 bases are TGTGCCAGCAGTAAAGACAGGGGAGGCAATCAGCCCCAGCATTTT.

There are many counts of this clonotype. The V gene is TRBV5-1, the J gene TRBJ1-1; D uncertain. Germline lookup yields CDR1 SGHRS and CDR2 YFSETQ. This CDR3 is 14 amino acids long. V lost 2 bases and J 4 bases, leaving 12 bases between the germline ends. CDR3 sequence: CASSFEARGTEAFF. Here the CDR3 DNA reads TGCGCCAGCAGCTTTGAGGCTCGGGGCACTGAAGCTTTCTTT.

Details on this clonotype: No DNA is shown, since the ends of the CDR3 on it are uncertain; the CDR3 is the one TCRdb lists. The CDR3 region is CASSFYICSAPITGVETQYF. The genes are TRBV7-2 and TRBJ2-5; the table calls TRBD1, which could not be checked here. The germline CDR1 and CDR2 sequences are SGHTA and FQGNSA. The CDR3 numbers 20 amino acids, ends counted.

This clonotype was seen a few times. The chain combines TRBV7-9 with TRBJ1-2; TRBD1 might be the D (6 bases). Trimming stripped 5 bases from V and 0 bases from J, with 19 bases between. Germline V gene lookup returns CDR1 SEHNR and CDR2 FQNEAQ (reference sequence). This CDR3 is built from 17 residues. In DNA form, the CDR3 reads TGTGCCAGCAGCATAACGGGGGCGCCAATCTCTAACTATGGCTACACCTTC. Translated, it gives CASSITGAPISNYGYTF.

At least ten counts were recorded for this clonotype. The chain couples TRBV7-9 to TRBJ2-3; D remains ambiguous. Trimming took off 4 bases at V and 4 bases at J, with 9 bases between the two ends. The CDR3 has 13 residues. CDR1 and CDR2 from the germline V gene are SEHNR and FQNEAQ (reference sequence). The DNA for the CDR3 is TGTGCCAGCAGCTCCTCCGGCGCAGATACGCAGTATTTT. It is translated as CASSSSGADTQYF.

In this sample, this clonotype turned up many times. The V call is TRBV25-1, the J call TRBJ2-7, with D possibly TRBD1 on 6 matching bases. There are 14 residues in the CDR3. Germline CDR1 is MGHDK and CDR2 is SYGVNS. V lost 2 bases to trimming and J lost 5 bases, with 13 bases between them. As DNA, the CDR3 is TGTGCCAGCAGTGAACCTGGACAGTCCCACGAGCAGTACTTC. Translating it yields CASSEPGQSHEQYF.

This clonotype was recorded many times. The rearrangement joins TRBV5-1 to TRBJ2-1; TRBD2 matches 7 bases. The CDR3 covers 18 residues. J lost 3 bases, V lost 3 bases, and 15 bases had no gene match. From germline, CDR1 is SGHRS and CDR2 YFSETQ. DNA of the CDR3: TGCGCCAGCAGCTCTGGCGGGAAGGCGGGAGCGATCTACAATGAGCAGTTCTTC. It translates to CASSSGGKAGAIYNEQFF. Based on the CDR3 plus reference TRBV5-1 and TRBJ2-1, the full variable domain is KAGVTQTPRYLIKTRGQQVTLSCSPISGHRSVSWYQQTPGQGLQFLFEYFSETQRNKGNFPGRFSGRQFSNSRSEMNVSTLELGDSALYLCASSSGGKAGAIYNEQFFGPGTRLTVL.

The V call is TRBV30, the J call TRBJ2-5, with 11 bases identical to TRBD1. This CDR3 region has 14 residues. Losses at the gene ends were 5 bases for V and 7 bases for J; bases not matched to a gene: 9. Germline CDR1 reads GTSNPN; CDR2 reads SVGIG (reference sequence). The DNA of the CDR3 is TGTGCCTGGGACCAGGGACAGGGGGGGGGGACCCAGTACTTC. Translating it yields CAWDQGQGGGTQYF.